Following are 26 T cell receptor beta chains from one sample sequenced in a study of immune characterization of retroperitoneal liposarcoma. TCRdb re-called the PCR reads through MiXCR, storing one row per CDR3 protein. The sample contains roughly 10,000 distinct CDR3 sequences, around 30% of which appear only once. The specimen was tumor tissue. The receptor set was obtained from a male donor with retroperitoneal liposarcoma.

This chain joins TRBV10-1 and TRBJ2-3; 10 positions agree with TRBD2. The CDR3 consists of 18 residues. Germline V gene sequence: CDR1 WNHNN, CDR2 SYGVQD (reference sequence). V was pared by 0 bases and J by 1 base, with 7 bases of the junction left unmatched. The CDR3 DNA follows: TGCGCCAGCAGTGAGTCGTATACTAGCGGGGACGGCACAGATACGCAGTATTTT. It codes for CASSESYTSGDGTDTQYF.

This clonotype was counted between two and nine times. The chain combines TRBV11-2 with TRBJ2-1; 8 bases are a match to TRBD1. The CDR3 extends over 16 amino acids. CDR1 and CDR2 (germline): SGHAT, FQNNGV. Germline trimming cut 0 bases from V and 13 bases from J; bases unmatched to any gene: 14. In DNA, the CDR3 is TGTGCCAGCAGCTTAGAGAGGGCAGGGGGCTTCGAGACCCAGTTCTTC. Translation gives CASSLERAGGFETQFF.

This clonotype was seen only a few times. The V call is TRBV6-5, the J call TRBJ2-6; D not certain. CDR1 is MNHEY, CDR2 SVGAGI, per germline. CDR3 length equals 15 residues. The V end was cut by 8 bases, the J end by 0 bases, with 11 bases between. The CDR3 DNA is TGTGCCAGCCGCCCGGACCGCTCTGGGGCCAACGTCCTGACTTTC. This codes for CASRPDRSGANVLTF.

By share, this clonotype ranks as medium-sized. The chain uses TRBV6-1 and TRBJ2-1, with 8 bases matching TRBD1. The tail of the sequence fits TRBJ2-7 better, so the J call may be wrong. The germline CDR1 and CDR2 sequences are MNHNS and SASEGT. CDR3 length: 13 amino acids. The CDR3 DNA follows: TGTGCCAGCAGCCCCCTCGACAGGGGCGAGCAGTACTTC. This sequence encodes CASSPLDRGEQYF.

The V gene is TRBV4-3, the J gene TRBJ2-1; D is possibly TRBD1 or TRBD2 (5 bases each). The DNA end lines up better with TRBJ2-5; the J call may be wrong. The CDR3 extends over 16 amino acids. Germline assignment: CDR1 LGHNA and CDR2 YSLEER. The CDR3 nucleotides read TGCGCCAGCAGCCAAGGCCACGAGGGGAACCAAGAGACCCAGTACTTC. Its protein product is CASSQGHEGNQETQYF.

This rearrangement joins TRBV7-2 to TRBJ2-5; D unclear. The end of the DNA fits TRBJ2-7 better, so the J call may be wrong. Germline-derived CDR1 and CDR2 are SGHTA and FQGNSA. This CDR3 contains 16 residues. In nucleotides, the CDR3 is TGTGCCAGCAGCTTAGAGTGGTTTGGGTTCTCCTACGAGCAGTACTTC. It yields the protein CASSLEWFGFSYEQYF.

CDR3 protein: CASSPGTPNQPQHF. CDR3 bases: TGTGCCAGCAGTCCCGGGACACCCAATCAGCCCCAGCATTTT. The gene calls are TRBV6-1 and TRBJ1-5; possible D gene TRBD1, 6 bases. Germline V gene data show CDR1 as MNHNS and CDR2 as SASEGT. The CDR3 is made up of 14 amino acids. V lost 5 bases to trimming and J lost 3 bases, with 11 bases between them.

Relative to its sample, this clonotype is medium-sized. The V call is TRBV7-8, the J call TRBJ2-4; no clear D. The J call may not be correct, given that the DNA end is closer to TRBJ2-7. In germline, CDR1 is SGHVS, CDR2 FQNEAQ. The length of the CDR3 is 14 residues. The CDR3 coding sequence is TGTGCCAGCAGCTTAGGGGCAGGTATCCACGAGCAGTACTTC. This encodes CASSLGAGIHEQYF.

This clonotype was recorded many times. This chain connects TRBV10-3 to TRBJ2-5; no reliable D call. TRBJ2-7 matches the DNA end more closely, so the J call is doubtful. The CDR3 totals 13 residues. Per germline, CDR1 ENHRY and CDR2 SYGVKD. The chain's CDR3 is CAISNIAIYEQYF. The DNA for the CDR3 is TGTGCCATCAGTAATATTGCGATCTACGAGCAGTACTTC.

Here the CDR3 DNA reads TGTGCCAGCAGCCGCCCCTACGAGCAGTACTTC. Translating it yields CASSRPYEQYF. The chain recombines TRBV27 with TRBJ2-5; no clear D. The end of the DNA is better explained by TRBJ2-7, so the J call may be wrong. The germline gives CDR1 MNHEY, CDR2 SMNVEV (reference sequence). The CDR3 runs to 11 residues.

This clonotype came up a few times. The CDR3 region has the DNA TGTGCCAGCAGCCCCGACAGGGCTCCGTACGAGCAGTTCTTC. Encoded protein: CASSPDRAPYEQFF. V and J are TRBV6-1 and TRBJ2-1; 7 nucleotides line up with TRBD1. There are 14 residues in the CDR3. V lost 6 bases, J lost 10 bases, and 12 bases stayed unmatched. CDR1 is MNHNS and CDR2 is SASEGT in the germline V gene.

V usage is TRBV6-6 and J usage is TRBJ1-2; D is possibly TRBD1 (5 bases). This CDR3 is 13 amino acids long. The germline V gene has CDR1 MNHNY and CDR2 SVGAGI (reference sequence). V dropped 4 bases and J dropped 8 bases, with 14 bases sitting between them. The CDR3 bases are TGTGCCAGCAGTTTCGACAGTTTGCGCGGCTACACCTTC. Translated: CASSFDSLRGYTF.

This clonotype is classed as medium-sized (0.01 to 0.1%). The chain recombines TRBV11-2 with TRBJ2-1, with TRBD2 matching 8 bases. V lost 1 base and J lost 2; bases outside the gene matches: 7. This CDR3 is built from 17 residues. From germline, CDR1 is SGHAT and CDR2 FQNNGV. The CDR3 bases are TGTGCCAGCAGCTTAGGGTTAGGGACTAGGACCTACAATGAGCAGTTCTTC. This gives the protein CASSLGLGTRTYNEQFF.

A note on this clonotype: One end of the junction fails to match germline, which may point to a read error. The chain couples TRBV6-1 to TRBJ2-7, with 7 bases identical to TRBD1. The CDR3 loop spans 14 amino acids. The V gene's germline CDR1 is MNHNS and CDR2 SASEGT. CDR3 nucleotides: TGTGCCAGCAGTCCTAGACAGGGAGATTCACCCCTCCACTTC. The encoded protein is CASSPRQGDSPLHF.

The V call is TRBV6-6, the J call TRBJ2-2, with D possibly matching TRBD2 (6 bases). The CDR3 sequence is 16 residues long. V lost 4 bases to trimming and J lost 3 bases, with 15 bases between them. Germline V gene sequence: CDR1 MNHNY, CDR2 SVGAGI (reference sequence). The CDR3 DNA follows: TGTGCCAGCAGTTCGCGTTGGGGGGTCGACACCGGGGAGCTGTTTTTT. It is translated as CASSSRWGVDTGELFF.

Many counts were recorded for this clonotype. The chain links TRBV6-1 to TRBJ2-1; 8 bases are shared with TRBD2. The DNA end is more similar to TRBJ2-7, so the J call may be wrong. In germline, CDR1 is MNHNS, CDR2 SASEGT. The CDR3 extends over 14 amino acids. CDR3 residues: CASSLDPGGYEQYF. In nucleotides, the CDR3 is TGTGCCAGCAGCTTGGACCCGGGAGGGTACGAGCAGTACTTC.

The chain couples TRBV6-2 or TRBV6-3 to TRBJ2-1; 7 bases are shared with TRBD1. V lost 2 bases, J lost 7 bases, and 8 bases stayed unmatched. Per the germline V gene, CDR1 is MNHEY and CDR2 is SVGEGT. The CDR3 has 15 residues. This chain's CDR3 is CASSYPPTGTNEQFF. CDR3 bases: TGTGCCAGCAGTTACCCCCCGACAGGGACAAATGAGCAGTTCTTC.

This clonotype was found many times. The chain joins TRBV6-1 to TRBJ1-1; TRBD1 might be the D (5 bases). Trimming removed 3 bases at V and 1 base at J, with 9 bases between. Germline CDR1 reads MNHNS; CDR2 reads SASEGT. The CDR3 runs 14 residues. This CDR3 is CASSDKGRNTEAFF. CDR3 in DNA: TGTGCCAGCAGTGATAAGGGGCGGAACACTGAAGCTTTCTTT.

CDR3 DNA sequence: TGCGCCAGCAGCCATGGGTCCGTCAGCGAGCAGTACTTC. Its translation: CASSHGSVSEQYF. V gene TRBV4-1 combines with J gene TRBJ2-4; D gene unclear. Matching the DNA end better, TRBJ2-7 makes the J call doubtful. CDR3 length equals 13 residues. The germline V gene encodes CDR1 MGHRA and CDR2 YSYEKL.

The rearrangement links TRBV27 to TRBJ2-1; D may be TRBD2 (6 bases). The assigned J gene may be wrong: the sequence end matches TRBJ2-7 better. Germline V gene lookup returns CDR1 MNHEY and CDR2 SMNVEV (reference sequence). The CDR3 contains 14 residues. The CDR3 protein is CASSLDRLEREQYF. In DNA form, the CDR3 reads TGTGCCAGCAGTTTAGACAGACTAGAACGTGAGCAGTACTTC.

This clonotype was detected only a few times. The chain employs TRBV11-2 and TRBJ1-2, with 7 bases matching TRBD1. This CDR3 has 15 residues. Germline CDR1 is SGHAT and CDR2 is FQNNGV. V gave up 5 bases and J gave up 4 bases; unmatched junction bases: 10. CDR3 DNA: TGTGCCAGCAGCCCAGGGACAGTACAGAGCTATGGCTACACCTTC. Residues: CASSPGTVQSYGYTF.

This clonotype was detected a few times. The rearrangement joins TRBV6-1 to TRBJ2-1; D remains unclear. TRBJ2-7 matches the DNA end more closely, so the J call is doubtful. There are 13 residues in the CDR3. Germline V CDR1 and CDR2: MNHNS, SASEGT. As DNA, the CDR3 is TGTGCCAGCAGTGTTTCAGGTCTTAATGAGCAGTACTTC. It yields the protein CASSVSGLNEQYF.

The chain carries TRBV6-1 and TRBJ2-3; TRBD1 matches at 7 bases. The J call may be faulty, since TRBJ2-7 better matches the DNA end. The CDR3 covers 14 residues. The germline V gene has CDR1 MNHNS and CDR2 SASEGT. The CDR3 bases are TGTGCCAGCAGAAAACAGGGGAAATACAATGAGCAGTACTTC. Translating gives CASRKQGKYNEQYF.

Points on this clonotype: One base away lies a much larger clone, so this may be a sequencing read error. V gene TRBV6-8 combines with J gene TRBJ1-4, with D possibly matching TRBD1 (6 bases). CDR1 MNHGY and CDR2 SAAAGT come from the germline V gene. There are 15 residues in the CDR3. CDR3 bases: TGTGCCAGCAGGCCTCCTGGGACAAGTAATGAAAAACTGATTTTT. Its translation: CASRPPGTSNEKLIF.

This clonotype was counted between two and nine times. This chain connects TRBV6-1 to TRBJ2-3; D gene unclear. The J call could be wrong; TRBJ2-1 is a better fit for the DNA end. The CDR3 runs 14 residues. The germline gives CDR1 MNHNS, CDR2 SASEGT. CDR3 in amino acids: CASSPKWVGETQFF. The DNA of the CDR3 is TGTGCCAGCAGCCCGAAGTGGGTAGGAGAGACCCAGTTCTTC.

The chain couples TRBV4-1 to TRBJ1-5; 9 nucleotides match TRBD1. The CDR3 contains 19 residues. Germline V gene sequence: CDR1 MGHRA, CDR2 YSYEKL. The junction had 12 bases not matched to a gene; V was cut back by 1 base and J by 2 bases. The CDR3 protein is CASSQGGRRGTGRNQPQHF. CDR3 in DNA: TGCGCCAGCAGCCAAGGAGGCAGGCGGGGGACAGGGCGCAATCAGCCCCAGCATTTT.